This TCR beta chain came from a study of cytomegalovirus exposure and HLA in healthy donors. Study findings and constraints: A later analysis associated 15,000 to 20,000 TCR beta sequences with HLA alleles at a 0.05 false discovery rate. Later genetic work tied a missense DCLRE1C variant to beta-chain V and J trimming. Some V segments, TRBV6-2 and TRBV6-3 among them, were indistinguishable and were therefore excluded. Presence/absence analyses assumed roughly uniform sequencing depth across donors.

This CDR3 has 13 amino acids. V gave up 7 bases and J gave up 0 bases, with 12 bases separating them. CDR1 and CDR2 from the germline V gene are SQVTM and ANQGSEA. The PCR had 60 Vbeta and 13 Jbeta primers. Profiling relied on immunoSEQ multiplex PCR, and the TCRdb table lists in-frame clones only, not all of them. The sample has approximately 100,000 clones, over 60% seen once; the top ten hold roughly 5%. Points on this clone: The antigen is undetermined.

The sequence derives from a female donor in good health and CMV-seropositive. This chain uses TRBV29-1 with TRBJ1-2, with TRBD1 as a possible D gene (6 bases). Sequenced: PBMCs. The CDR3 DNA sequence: TGCAGCGCCCGGACAGTTTCTAACTATGGCTACACCTTC. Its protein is CSARTVSNYGYTF.